This T cell receptor beta chain was recovered during a study of naive and memory T cell subsets. Study observations and caveats: Far more TCRs reportedly came from tuberculin skin test site biopsies.

Four PCR rounds used nested alpha and beta constant region primers plus the SP2 primer. Alpha and beta constant region primers primed reverse transcription for blood and skin samples. TCRdb reanalysed the UMI-ligation and nested PCR reads using MiXCR and keeps one entry per CDR3 protein. The repertoire includes around 13,000 distinct CDR3 sequences, about 5.5% of them detected once, and 6.5% to 9% sits in the top ten. The sample's treatment: skin biopsy from PPD injection site in Mantoux-positive individual. The library had UMIs added by 3' ligation of an oligonucleotide to TCR cDNA. Tuberculin skin test biopsies were taken where PPD was injected in Mantoux-positive people. This clonotype appeared a few times. Its antigen is as yet unknown. Specimen: skin, collected from a tuberculin skin test site. This sequence originates from an adult in good health.

The CDR3 sequence: CASSYSKGSGGAYNEQFF. The DNA of the CDR3 is TGTGCCAGCAGTTACTCGAAGGGGAGCGGGGGGGCGTACAATGAGCAGTTCTTC. This sequence joins TRBV6-5 and TRBJ2-1, with 10 nucleotides matching TRBD2. Germline V gene data show CDR1 as MNHEY and CDR2 as SVGAGI. The CDR3 totals 18 residues. Trimming cost V 0 bases and J 4 bases; bases outside gene matches: 9.